Each of the 11 T cell receptor beta chains below was sequenced from the same sample in a study of early T cells in non-severe SARS-CoV-2 infection. TCRdb redid the calling of the 5' RACE reads with MiXCR, one entry per CDR3 protein. The sample carries tens of thousands of distinct CDR3 sequences, 6.2% recorded once. Sequenced: whole blood. The receptors come from an adult who was a healthcare worker with PCR-confirmed SARS-CoV-2 infection or an uninfected control (not recorded which).

The rearrangement joins TRBV14 to TRBJ2-5; 7 nucleotides match TRBD1. Unmatched junction bases numbered 8, after V lost 2 bases and J lost 2 bases. Germline CDR1 is SGHDN and CDR2 is FVKESK. The CDR3 spans 16 residues. CDR3 in amino acids: CASSQLSGTAQETQYF. The CDR3 nucleotides are TGTGCCAGCAGCCAATTGTCCGGGACAGCTCAAGAGACCCAGTACTTC.

This clonotype was counted many times. V gene TRBV20-1 combines with J gene TRBJ2-5; 7 bases align to TRBD1. V lost 5 bases to trimming and J lost 0 bases; unmatched junction nucleotides: 12. Germline lookup yields CDR1 DFQATT and CDR2 SNEGSKA (reference sequence). This CDR3 has 16 residues. This chain's CDR3 is CSASTAVDRNQETQYF. In DNA, the CDR3 is TGCAGTGCTTCAACAGCAGTGGACAGGAACCAAGAGACCCAGTACTTC.

The chain couples TRBV29-1 to TRBJ2-7; D not certain. Germline V gives CDR1 SQVTM, CDR2 ANQGSEA. This CDR3 is built from 11 residues. The ends were cut back, 7 bases at V and 3 bases at J, with 10 bases in the middle. The chain's CDR3 is CSAALNYEQYF. The CDR3, as DNA: TGCAGCGCGGCACTGAACTACGAGCAGTACTTC.

At least ten counts were recorded for this clonotype. The chain employs TRBV20-1 and TRBJ2-7; D gene uncertain. Germline V gene data show CDR1 as DFQATT and CDR2 as SNEGSKA (reference sequence). The length of the CDR3 is 16 residues. Trimming pared 0 bases from V and 2 bases from J, leaving 17 bases between. The CDR3, as DNA: TGCAGTGCTAGAGATCTCACTGGCCCGCTTGCCTACGAGCAGTACTTC. It translates to CSARDLTGPLAYEQYF.

Ten or more counts support this clonotype. The chain links TRBV11-3 to TRBJ2-1; D ambiguous. V dropped 2 bases and J dropped 5 bases, with 10 bases sitting between them. The CDR3 runs to 14 residues. From germline, CDR1 is SGHNT and CDR2 YENEEA. CDR3 region: CASSLKAENNEQFF. The CDR3 DNA follows: TGTGCCAGCAGCTTAAAGGCAGAAAACAATGAGCAGTTCTTC.

This clonotype has a count of ten or more. The J gene is TRBJ1-1, the V gene TRBV6-5; 8 bases map to TRBD1. Germline CDR1 reads MNHEY; CDR2 reads SVGAGI. This CDR3 has 16 amino acids. Trimming at V came to 2 bases and at J to 0 bases, leaving 5 bases not matched to a gene. The DNA for the CDR3 is TGTGCCAGCAGTTACCAATGGACAGGGCTGAACACTGAAGCTTTCTTT. Its translation: CASSYQWTGLNTEAFF.

The V gene is TRBV6-2 or TRBV6-3, the J gene TRBJ2-1; 7 positions agree with TRBD1. The V gene end was trimmed by 4 bases and the J gene end by 15 bases; junction bases not matched to a gene: 12. Germline lookup yields CDR1 MNHEY and CDR2 SVGEGT. There are 13 residues in the CDR3. The CDR3 loop reads CASSSPIPGGWFF. The CDR3 DNA follows: TGTGCCAGCAGTTCCCCCATTCCAGGGGGATGGTTCTTC.

This clonotype was seen only a few times. The chain's CDR3 is CASRDLQGAFF. DNA of the CDR3: TGCGCCAGCAGGGATTTACAGGGAGCTTTCTTT. J is TRBJ1-1 and V is TRBV10-2; a possible D gene is TRBD1 (6 bases). Germline CDR1 reads WSHSY; CDR2 reads SAAADI. V lost 6 bases and J 10 bases, leaving 12 bases between the germline ends. This CDR3 spans 11 amino acids.

This clonotype was counted ten times or more. The CDR3 sequence: CASSIGTGSSYNEQFF. The CDR3 nucleotides read TGTGCCAGCAGCATCGGGACAGGGAGCTCCTACAATGAGCAGTTCTTC. This chain joins TRBV5-6 and TRBJ2-1; 9 positions match TRBD1. J was trimmed by 0 bases and V by 4 bases; bases with no gene match: 5. The CDR3 covers 16 residues. Looked up from germline, CDR1 is SGHDT and CDR2 is YYEEEE.

This chain links TRBV5-1 with TRBJ2-5; no reliable D call. Germline CDR1 is SGHRS and CDR2 is YFSETQ. The CDR3 totals 13 residues. The germline V and J ends were trimmed by 1 base and 2 bases, with 6 bases remaining between them. The CDR3 nucleotides are TGCGCCAGCAGCTTGTGGGTGCAAGAGACCCAGTACTTC. It is translated as CASSLWVQETQYF.

This clonotype came up a few times. The chain has TRBV5-5 and TRBJ1-1; 10 bases map to TRBD1. The germline gives CDR1 SGHKS, CDR2 YYEKEE (reference sequence). The CDR3 extends over 15 amino acids. V was pared by 2 bases and J by 2 bases, with 3 bases of the junction left unmatched. CDR3: CASSFDRGHNTEAFF. CDR3 nucleotides: TGTGCCAGCAGCTTCGACAGGGGGCACAACACTGAAGCTTTCTTT.